These T cell receptor beta chains were read from a single sample in a study of shared clonotypes between healthy human individuals. The method was immunoSEQ multiplex PCR; TCRdb's version includes in-frame clones alone and lacks a portion of them. The data show about 190,000 clones, around 63% seen once. Sequenced input: memory CD4+ T cells sorted from blood. The receptors shown here come from a man aged 25-45 years in good health. Both conserved end residues are part of each CDR3.

TRBJ2-7,TRBV5-8,CASSPEIAGAREQYF
TRBJ2-7,TRBV6-1,CASSEEKLAGFYEQYF
TRBJ1-5,TRBV5-6,CASSWRGAFSNQPQHF
TRBJ2-7,TRBV5-4,CASSQGTSGGYEQYF
TRBJ2-5,TRBV11-1,CASSLPLETQYF
TRBJ2-7,TRBV5-1,CASSLGERIHYEQYF
TRBJ2-7,TRBV7-2,CASRRQVHEQYF
TRBJ1-1,TRBV9,CASSVAGVGFSEAFF
TRBJ1-3,TRBV6-1,CASSETSGNTIYF
TRBJ2-5,TRBV18,CASSPRGKVETQYF
TRBJ2-7,TRBV10-3,CAISESTSGTVGEQYF
TRBJ2-7,TRBV18,CASSPPFRQGYEQYF
TRBJ1-5,TRBV19,CASSIGRQGVQPQHF
TRBJ2-1,TRBV2,CASRPAGIYNEQFF
TRBJ2-1,TRBV10-3,CAISKTSGLYNEQFF
TRBJ1-1,TRBV25-1,CASFDSLNTEAFF
TRBJ2-7,TRBV7-9,CASSLLGSVDEQYF
TRBJ1-1,TRBV25-1,CASSELSDRGRVVSF
TRBJ2-7,TRBV7-2,CASSPTSGGTYEQYF
TRBJ1-1,TRBV20-1,CSGHQNTEAFF
TRBJ2-5,TRBV29-1,CSGRAGQETQYF
TRBJ2-7,TRBV5-5,CASSFRSIEQGLEQYF
TRBJ2-7,TRBV18,CASSPGTLPEQYF
TRBJ2-1,TRBV7-8,CASSLEGWAGEPYNEQFF
TRBJ1-2,TRBV9,CASSVADRGGYTF
TRBJ1-5,TRBV4-2,CASSPTGVNQPQHF
TRBJ2-5,TRBV27,CASSLVFPGPQETQYF
TRBJ2-1,TRBV19,CASTLFFSESSYNEQFF
TRBJ1-2,TRBV11-3,CASSRGRGGTNYGYTF
TRBJ2-2,TRBV25-1,CASSESQGSTGELFF
TRBJ2-3,TRBV6-5,CASSHRRGADTQYF
TRBJ2-2,TRBV11-2,CASRDAGRNTGELFF
TRBJ2-7,TRBV6-6,CASSPSGSSYEQYF
TRBJ1-1,TRBV7-9,CASSFGQGAWEAFF
TRBJ2-7,TRBV28,CASSLYGITYEQYF
TRBJ1-4,TRBV5-1,CASSLGVSNEKLFF
TRBJ2-7,TRBV2,CASSEAGQGDSYEQYF
TRBJ2-7,TRBV14,CASSEEGGTGQSYEQYF
TRBJ2-5,TRBV18,CASSAMQETQYF
TRBJ2-5,TRBV5-1,CASSLVPGNQETQYF
TRBJ2-7,TRBV7-2,CASSLSSGTSGYEQYF